The next 30 T cell receptor beta chains were all read from a single sample in a study of chemoradiotherapy in HPV16-positive cancers. Libraries were prepared by immunoSEQ multiplex PCR; TCRdb keeps only in-frame clonotypes and omits some of them. Of fewer than 1,400 clones listed, 65% to 90% are singletons. The sample in question was tumor tissue, obtained from a patient who underwent chemoradiotherapy. These receptors were taken from a human donor with HPV-associated anogenital cancer.

The rearrangement links TRBV7-2 to TRBJ1-4, with D possibly TRBD1 on 6 matching bases. The CDR3 runs to 16 residues. V gave up 6 bases and J gave up 8 bases, with 22 bases separating them. The germline CDR1 and CDR2 sequences are SGHTA and FQGNSA. CDR3 coding DNA: TGTGCCAGCAGTAACCATCCTGGGACACGGGCGGAAAAACTGTTTTTT. This sequence encodes CASSNHPGTRAEKLFF. Drawing the rest from reference TRBV7-2 and TRBJ1-4, the complete variable domain is GAGVSQSPSNKVTEKGKDVELRCDPISGHTALYWYRQSLGQGLEFLIYFQGNSAPDKSGLPSDRFSAERTGGSVSTLTIQRTQQEDSAVYLCASSNHPGTRAEKLFFGSGTQLSVL.

CDR3 loop: CASSGSAKDTQYF. CDR3 bases: TGTGCCAGCAGCGGGAGCGCGAAAGATACGCAGTATTTT. This chain joins TRBV6-4 and TRBJ2-3; D may be TRBD2 (6 bases). The CDR3 sequence is 13 residues long. The germline V and J ends were trimmed by 6 bases and 5 bases, with 12 bases remaining between them. Germline V gene sequence: CDR1 MRHNA, CDR2 SNTAGT.

This chain connects TRBV5-1 to TRBJ2-5; 12 positions match TRBD1. CDR3 length: 16 amino acids. Trimming cost V 4 bases and J 0 bases; bases outside gene matches: 4. The germline V gene has CDR1 SGHRS and CDR2 YFSETQ. Here the CDR3 DNA reads TGCGCCAGCAGCGGGGGGACAGGGGGCTACCAAGAGACCCAGTACTTC. Its translation is CASSGGTGGYQETQYF.

The chain links TRBV12-5 to TRBJ2-2; no clear D gene. The V gene's germline CDR1 is LGHNT and CDR2 FRNRAP. The CDR3 contains 14 residues. Trimming pared 4 bases from V and 0 bases from J, leaving 6 bases between. In DNA, the CDR3 is TGTGCTAGTGGTTGGACCGCGAACACCGGGGAGCTGTTTTTT. Translating gives CASGWTANTGELFF.

V is TRBV11-2 and J is TRBJ2-5, with 12 positions matching TRBD2. In germline, CDR1 is SGHAT, CDR2 FQNNGV. This CDR3 spans 15 amino acids. J was trimmed by 4 bases and V by 5 bases; bases with no gene match: 5. CDR3 coding DNA: TGTGCCAGCAGCGCTAGCGGGGGGGCCCCAGAGACCCAGTACTTC. Translated: CASSASGGAPETQYF. Based on the CDR3 plus reference TRBV11-2 and TRBJ2-5, the full variable domain is EAGVAQSPRYKIIEKRQSVAFWCNPISGHATLYWYQQILGQGPKLLIQFQNNGVVDDSQLPKDRFSAERLKGVDSTLKIQPAKLEDSAVYLCASSASGGAPETQYFGPGTRLLVL.

The chain uses TRBV27 and TRBJ2-2, with a tentative D call TRBD1 (6 bases). Trimming took off 10 bases at V and 5 bases at J, with 11 bases between the two ends. This CDR3 is built from 12 residues. Germline assignment: CDR1 MNHEY and CDR2 SMNVEV (reference sequence). The CDR3 reads CAIRQGTGELFF. CDR3 in DNA: TGTGCCATCAGGCAGGGGACCGGGGAGCTGTTTTTT.

The genes are TRBV18 and TRBJ2-5, with TRBD2 matching over 11 bases. The trim removed 3 bases at V and 1 base at J, leaving 1 base unmatched. This CDR3 has 15 residues. Germline V CDR1 and CDR2: KGHSH, LQKENI. The CDR3 sequence is CASSPGLAGQETQYF. CDR3 DNA sequence: TGTGCCAGCTCACCTGGACTAGCGGGCCAAGAGACCCAGTACTTC. The full variable domain, in which reference TRBV18 and TRBJ2-5 provide the parts outside the CDR3, is NAGVMQNPRHLVRRRGQEARLRCSPMKGHSHVYWYRQLPEEGLKFMVYLQKENIIDESGMPKERFSAEFPKEGPSILRIQQVVRGDSAAYFCASSPGLAGQETQYFGPGTRLLVL.

This chain connects TRBV11-2 to TRBJ2-1, with 7 bases aligning to TRBD2. Germline V CDR1 and CDR2: SGHAT, FQNNGV. Germline trimming cut 7 bases from V and 4 bases from J; bases unmatched to any gene: 7. The CDR3 is made up of 14 amino acids. The CDR3 DNA follows: TGTGCCAGCACCCCCTTGGGACTATACAATGAGCAGTTCTTC. This sequence encodes CASTPLGLYNEQFF. The full variable domain, rest sourced from reference TRBV11-2 and TRBJ2-1, is EAGVAQSPRYKIIEKRQSVAFWCNPISGHATLYWYQQILGQGPKLLIQFQNNGVVDDSQLPKDRFSAERLKGVDSTLKIQPAKLEDSAVYLCASTPLGLYNEQFFGPGTRLTVL.

For the CDR3, the DNA is TGTGCTAGTGGTTCCGGTCTACATGAGCAGTTCTTC. This sequence encodes CASGSGLHEQFF. The V gene is TRBV12-5, the J gene TRBJ2-1; the D is unclear. Germline-derived CDR1 and CDR2 are LGHNT and FRNRAP. V was pared by 4 bases and J by 8 bases, with 9 bases between. The CDR3 loop spans 12 amino acids.

The genes are TRBV10-2 and TRBJ2-1; 7 nucleotides match TRBD2. The V segment lost 6 bases and the J segment 6 bases; nucleotides outside the gene matches: 8. The CDR3 is 14 residues long. In germline, CDR1 is WSHSY, CDR2 SAAADI. The CDR3, as DNA: TGCGCCAGCAGAGACACGGGGGGTAGCAATGAGCAGTTCTTC. Translation: CASRDTGGSNEQFF.

This chain uses TRBV5-6 with TRBJ1-6; 7 positions agree with TRBD1. V gave up 0 bases and J gave up 6 bases; unmatched junction bases: 12. The CDR3 is 18 amino acids. Germline V gives CDR1 SGHDT, CDR2 YYEEEE. CDR3 in amino acids: CASSLGGQGEGGNSPLHF. The DNA of the CDR3 is TGTGCCAGCAGCTTGGGTGGGCAGGGGGAAGGAGGTAATTCACCCCTCCACTTT.

The chain uses TRBV2 and TRBJ1-3, with D possibly matching TRBD1 (5 bases). Germline assignment: CDR1 SNHLY and CDR2 FYNNEI. This CDR3 is 16 amino acids long. Trimming took 4 bases from V and 0 from J, leaving 13 bases between them. The CDR3 coding sequence is TGTGCCAGCAGTGGGGGACCTGCGGGCTCTGGAAACACCATATATTTT. This codes for CASSGGPAGSGNTIYF.

The gene calls are TRBV2 and TRBJ2-3; D is perhaps TRBD2 (6 bases). With 1 base removed from V and 0 bases from J, the gap between germline ends came to 14 bases. The CDR3 is 17 residues long. The germline V gene has CDR1 SNHLY and CDR2 FYNNEI. CDR3 in DNA: TGTGCCAGCAGTGAAGTTGGCGGGGCATTAAGCACAGATACGCAGTATTTT. It codes for CASSEVGGALSTDTQYF.

This clone has more than one count but fewer than ten. The genes are TRBV7-9 and TRBJ2-3, with TRBD1 as a possible D gene (5 bases). V lost 2 bases and J 3 bases, leaving 12 bases between the germline ends. Germline CDR1 is SEHNR and CDR2 is FQNEAQ (reference sequence). This CDR3 comprises 15 residues. CDR3 sequence: CASSLQGKGTDTQYF. The CDR3 DNA reads as TGTGCCAGCAGCTTACAGGGAAAGGGAACAGATACGCAGTATTTT. The full variable domain, rest sourced from reference TRBV7-9 and TRBJ2-3, is DTGVSQNPRHKITKRGQNVTFRCDPISEHNRLYWYRQTLGQGPEFLTYFQNEAQLEKSRLLSDRFSAERPKGSFSTLEIQRTEQGDSAMYLCASSLQGKGTDTQYFGPGTRLTVL.

This chain connects TRBV9 to TRBJ2-3, with D perhaps matching TRBD1 or TRBD2 (9 bases each). Trimming removed 4 bases at V and 0 bases at J, with 24 bases between. In germline, CDR1 is SGDLS, CDR2 YYNGEE. CDR3 length equals 19 residues. This CDR3 is CASSRTGASGVASTDTQYF. The CDR3 DNA is TGTGCCAGCAGCAGGACAGGGGCTAGCGGGGTCGCTAGCACAGATACGCAGTATTTT.

The chain couples TRBV2 to TRBJ1-2; TRBD1 matches 7 bases. The CDR3 loop spans 16 amino acids. From germline, CDR1 is SNHLY and CDR2 FYNNEI. With V trimmed by 2 bases and J by 4 bases, 10 bases remained unmatched. CDR3 loop: CASSELRQGSIYGYTF. In DNA, the CDR3 is TGTGCCAGCAGTGAACTTAGACAGGGTTCTATCTATGGCTACACCTTC.

This clone showed up just a few times. V gene TRBV30 combines with J gene TRBJ1-2; D perhaps matches TRBD1 (6 bases). The CDR3 covers 13 residues. Trimming stripped 7 bases from V and 0 bases from J, with 12 bases between. Germline V gene sequence: CDR1 GTSNPN, CDR2 SVGIG (reference sequence). CDR3 residues: CALGGGSNYGYTF. The CDR3 DNA sequence: TGTGCCTTGGGGGGCGGCTCTAACTATGGCTACACCTTC.

This clone is a singleton in its sample. The V gene is TRBV7-9, the J gene TRBJ1-6, with 8 nucleotides matching TRBD1. The junction had 7 bases not matched to a gene; V was cut back by 5 bases and J by 4 bases. This CDR3 is built from 16 residues. The germline V gene encodes CDR1 SEHNR and CDR2 FQNEAQ (reference sequence). The CDR3 spells CASSQGQGFYNSPLHF. CDR3 in DNA: TGTGCCAGCAGCCAAGGACAGGGCTTTTATAATTCACCCCTCCACTTT.

The V call is TRBV19, the J call TRBJ2-7, with a tentative D call TRBD1 (5 bases). The CDR3 loop spans 15 amino acids. V was pared by 1 base and J by 2 bases, with 12 bases between. Germline CDR1 reads LNHDA; CDR2 reads SQIVND (reference sequence). The DNA for the CDR3 is TGTGCCAGTAGTATAGGCGCAGGGTCGGCCTACGAGCAGTACTTC. It specifies CASSIGAGSAYEQYF. The variable domain in full, with the rest retrieved from reference TRBV19 and TRBJ2-7, is DGGITQSPKYLFRKEGQNVTLSCEQNLNHDAMYWYRQDPGQGLRLIYYSQIVNDFQKGDIAEGYSVSREKKESFPLTVTSAQKNPTAFYLCASSIGAGSAYEQYFGPGTRLTVT.

The V and J genes are TRBV10-3 and TRBJ2-7; no clear D gene. CDR3 length: 11 amino acids. In germline, CDR1 is ENHRY, CDR2 SYGVKD. V lost 6 bases to trimming and J lost 4 bases, with 7 bases between them. CDR3 region: CAISPKYEQYF. CDR3 coding DNA: TGTGCCATCAGCCCAAAGTACGAGCAGTACTTC.

J is TRBJ1-2 and V is TRBV6-5, with TRBD1 matching 7 bases. The CDR3 totals 13 residues. Germline V gene lookup returns CDR1 MNHEY and CDR2 SVGAGI. The junction had 7 bases not matched to a gene; V was cut back by 6 bases and J by 6 bases. The CDR3 DNA follows: TGTGCCAGCAGCTGGGACAGCTCCCATGGCTACACCTTC. Residues: CASSWDSSHGYTF.

The rearrangement uses TRBV6-1 and TRBJ2-1; no firm D call. The CDR3 sequence is 13 residues long. V was shortened by 1 base and J by 5 bases, with 6 bases between the two germline ends. Germline V CDR1 and CDR2: MNHNS, SASEGT. CDR3 sequence reads: CASSEGSHNEQFF. The CDR3 DNA reads as TGTGCCAGCAGTGAAGGCAGTCACAATGAGCAGTTCTTC.

The genes are TRBV28 and TRBJ2-3, with 9 bases identical to TRBD2. Germline V gene lookup returns CDR1 MDHEN and CDR2 SYDVKM. The CDR3 is 16 residues long. J lost 0 bases, V lost 3 bases, and 4 bases had no gene match. CDR3 residues: CASSFTTSGSTDTQYF. DNA of the CDR3: TGTGCCAGCAGTTTTACCACTAGCGGGAGCACAGATACGCAGTATTTT.

By its share, this clone is large. CDR3 sequence reads: CASSLHSGSQPQHF. In DNA, the CDR3 is TGTGCCAGCAGCTTGCATAGTGGTAGTCAGCCCCAGCATTTT. This chain links TRBV5-5 with TRBJ1-5; unclear D gene. The CDR3 totals 14 residues. Germline assignment: CDR1 SGHKS and CDR2 YYEKEE (reference sequence). Trimming removed 1 base at V and 6 bases at J, with 11 bases between.

The V and J genes are TRBV6-1 and TRBJ2-5; D gene ambiguous. The CDR3 has 12 amino acids. Germline V CDR1 and CDR2: MNHNS, SASEGT. Trimming removed 7 bases from V and 6 bases from J, with 12 bases in between. Written as DNA, the CDR3 is TGTGCCAGCAACCAGGATGTGCAGACCCAGTACTTC. It specifies CASNQDVQTQYF.

The chain couples TRBV9 to TRBJ2-2, with D uncertain. Germline loops: CDR1 SGDLS, CDR2 YYNGEE. The V end was cut by 0 bases, the J end by 7 bases, with 4 bases between. This CDR3 is 12 amino acids long. This CDR3 reads CASSVDVGELFF. The CDR3 region has the DNA TGTGCCAGCAGCGTAGATGTCGGGGAGCTGTTTTTT.

The rearrangement joins TRBV28 to TRBJ2-2; tentative D call: TRBD1 (6 bases). The germline gives CDR1 MDHEN, CDR2 SYDVKM. The CDR3 sequence is 14 residues long. The ends were cut back, 8 bases at V and 6 bases at J, with 16 bases in the middle. The CDR3 DNA is TGTGCCAGCCGAACCCCCGACAGGTCCGGGGAGCTGTTTTTT. This encodes CASRTPDRSGELFF.

The chain uses TRBV27 and TRBJ1-5; D not resolved. V lost 5 bases and J 1 base, leaving 15 bases between the germline ends. CDR1 is MNHEY, CDR2 SMNVEV, per germline (reference sequence). This CDR3 region has 16 residues. Here the CDR3 DNA reads TGTGCCAGCAGTCCCTCATCCTTAGGGAGCAATCAGCCCCAGCATTTT. This translates into CASSPSSLGSNQPQHF.

The gene calls are TRBV9 and TRBJ2-2, with 8 bases matching TRBD2. Germline V lookup: CDR1 SGDLS, CDR2 YYNGEE. CDR3 length equals 16 residues. V lost 4 bases to trimming and J lost 6 bases; unmatched junction nucleotides: 11. Here the CDR3 DNA reads TGTGCCAGCAGCCCCGAGGACGGGAGGGCCTCCGGGGAGCTGTTTTTT. Its protein is CASSPEDGRASGELFF.

The chain uses TRBV11-2 and TRBJ2-7; weak D call: TRBD1 (5 bases). CDR1 is SGHAT and CDR2 is FQNNGV in the germline V gene. The CDR3 length is 15 residues. V lost 5 bases and J 6 bases, leaving 20 bases between the germline ends. The CDR3 region has the DNA TGTGCCAGCAGCGGGGCGGCTCTCCGGGCCTCCGAGCAGTACTTC. This gives the protein CASSGAALRASEQYF.